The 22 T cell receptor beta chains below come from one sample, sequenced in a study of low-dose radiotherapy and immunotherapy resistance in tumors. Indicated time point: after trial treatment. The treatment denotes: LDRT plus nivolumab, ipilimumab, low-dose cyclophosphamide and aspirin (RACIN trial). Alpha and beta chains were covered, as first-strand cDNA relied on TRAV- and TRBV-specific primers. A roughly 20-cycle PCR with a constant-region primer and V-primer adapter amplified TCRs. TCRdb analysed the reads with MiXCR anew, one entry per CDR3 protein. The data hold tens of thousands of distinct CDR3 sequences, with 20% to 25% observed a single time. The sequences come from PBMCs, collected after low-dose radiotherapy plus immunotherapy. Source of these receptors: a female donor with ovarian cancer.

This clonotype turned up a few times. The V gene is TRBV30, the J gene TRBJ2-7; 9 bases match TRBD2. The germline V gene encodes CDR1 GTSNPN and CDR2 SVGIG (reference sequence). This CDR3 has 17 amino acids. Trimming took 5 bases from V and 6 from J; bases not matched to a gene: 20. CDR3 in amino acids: CAWGPRGGALFQGEQYF. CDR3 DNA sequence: TGTGCCTGGGGACCCCGCGGGGGGGCTCTCTTCCAAGGCGAGCAGTACTTC.

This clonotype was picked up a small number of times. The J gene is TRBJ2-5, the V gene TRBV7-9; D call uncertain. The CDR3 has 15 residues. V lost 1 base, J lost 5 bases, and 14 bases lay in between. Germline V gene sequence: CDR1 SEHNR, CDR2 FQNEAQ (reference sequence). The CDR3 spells CASSLVEPLGETQYF. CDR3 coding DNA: TGTGCCAGCAGCTTAGTCGAACCTCTCGGGGAGACCCAGTACTTC.

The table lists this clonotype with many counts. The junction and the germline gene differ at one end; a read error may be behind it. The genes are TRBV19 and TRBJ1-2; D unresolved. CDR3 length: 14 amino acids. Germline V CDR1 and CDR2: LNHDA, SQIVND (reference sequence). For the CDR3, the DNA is TGTGCCAGTAGTATCGGAAGGGCCCCTTATGTCTACACCTTC. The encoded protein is CASSIGRAPYVYTF.

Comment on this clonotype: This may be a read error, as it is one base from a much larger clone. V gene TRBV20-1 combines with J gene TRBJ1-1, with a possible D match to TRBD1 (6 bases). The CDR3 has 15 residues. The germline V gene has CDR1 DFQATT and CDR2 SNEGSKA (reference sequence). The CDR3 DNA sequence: TGCAGTGCTAGAGATCTCTGGACAGAGAACACTGAAGCTCTCTTT. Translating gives CSARDLWTENTEALF.

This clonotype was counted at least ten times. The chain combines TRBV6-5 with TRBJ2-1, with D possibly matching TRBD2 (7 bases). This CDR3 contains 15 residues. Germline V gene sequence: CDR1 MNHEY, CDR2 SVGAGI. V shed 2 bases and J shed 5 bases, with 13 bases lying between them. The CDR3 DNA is TGTGCCAGCAGTTACGCTCGGGGGGCCCACAATGAGCAGTTCTTC. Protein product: CASSYARGAHNEQFF.

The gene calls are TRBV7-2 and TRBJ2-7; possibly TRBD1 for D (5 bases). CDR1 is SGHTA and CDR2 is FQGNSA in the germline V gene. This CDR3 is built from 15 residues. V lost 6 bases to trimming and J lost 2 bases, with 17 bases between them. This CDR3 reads CASSWAGSGTYEQYF. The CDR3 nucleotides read TGTGCCAGCAGTTGGGCCGGGTCAGGGACCTACGAGCAGTACTTC.

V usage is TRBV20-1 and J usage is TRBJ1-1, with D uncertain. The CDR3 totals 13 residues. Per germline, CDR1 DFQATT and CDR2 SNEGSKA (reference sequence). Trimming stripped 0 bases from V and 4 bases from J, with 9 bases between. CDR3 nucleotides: TGCAGTGCTAGAGATTTAGGTGGCACTGAAGCTTTCTTT. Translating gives CSARDLGGTEAFF.

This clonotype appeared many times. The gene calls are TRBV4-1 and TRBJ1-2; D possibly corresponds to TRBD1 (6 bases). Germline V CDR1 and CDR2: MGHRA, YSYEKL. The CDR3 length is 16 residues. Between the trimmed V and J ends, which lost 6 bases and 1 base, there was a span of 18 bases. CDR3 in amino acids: CASRDSGRNLNYGYTF. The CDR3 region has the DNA TGCGCCAGCAGGGACAGCGGGAGGAACCTTAACTATGGCTACACCTTC.

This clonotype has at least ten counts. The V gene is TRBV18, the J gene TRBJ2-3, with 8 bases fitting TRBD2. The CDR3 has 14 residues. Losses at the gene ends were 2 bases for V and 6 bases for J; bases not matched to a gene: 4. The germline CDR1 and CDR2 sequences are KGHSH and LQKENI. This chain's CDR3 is CASSPRRGVDTQYF. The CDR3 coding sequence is TGTGCCAGCTCACCAAGGCGGGGGGTGGATACGCAGTATTTT.

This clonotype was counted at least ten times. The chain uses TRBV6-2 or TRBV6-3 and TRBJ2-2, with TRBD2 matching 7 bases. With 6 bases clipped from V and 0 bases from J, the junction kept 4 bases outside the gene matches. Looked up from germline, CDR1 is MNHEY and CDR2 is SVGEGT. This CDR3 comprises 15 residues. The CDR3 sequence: CASRLAGANTGELFF. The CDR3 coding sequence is TGTGCCAGCAGGCTCGCGGGGGCGAACACCGGGGAGCTGTTTTTT.

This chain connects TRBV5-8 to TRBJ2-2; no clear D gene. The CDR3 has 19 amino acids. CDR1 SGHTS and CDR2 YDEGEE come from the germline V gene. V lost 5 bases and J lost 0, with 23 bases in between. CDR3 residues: CASRPALRTTLANTGELFF. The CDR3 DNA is TGTGCCAGCAGGCCAGCCTTACGAACAACATTAGCGAACACCGGGGAGCTGTTTTTT.

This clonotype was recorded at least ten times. The CDR3 region has the DNA TGTGCCAGCAGGTTTGGAATGAACACTGAAGCTTTCTTT. Its translation: CASRFGMNTEAFF. The V call is TRBV6-2 or TRBV6-3, the J call TRBJ1-1; D unresolved. Germline assignment: CDR1 MNHEY and CDR2 SVGEGT. The CDR3 consists of 13 residues. Trimming removed 6 bases at V and 0 bases at J, with 8 bases between.

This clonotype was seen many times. The DNA of the CDR3 is TGTGCCAGCAGTTTAGGAGGGCCGCACCAGCATTTT. It yields the protein CASSLGGPHQHF. The chain joins TRBV12-3 or TRBV12-4 to TRBJ1-5; D is uncertain. There are 12 residues in the CDR3. V lost 1 base and J lost 12, with 10 bases in between.

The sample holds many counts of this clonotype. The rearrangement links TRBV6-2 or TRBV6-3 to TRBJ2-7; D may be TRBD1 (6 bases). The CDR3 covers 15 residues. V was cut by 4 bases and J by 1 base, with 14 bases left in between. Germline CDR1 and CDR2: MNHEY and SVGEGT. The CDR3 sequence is CASSSPGHSSYEQYF. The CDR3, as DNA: TGTGCCAGCAGTTCTCCGGGACACTCGTCCTACGAGCAGTACTTC.

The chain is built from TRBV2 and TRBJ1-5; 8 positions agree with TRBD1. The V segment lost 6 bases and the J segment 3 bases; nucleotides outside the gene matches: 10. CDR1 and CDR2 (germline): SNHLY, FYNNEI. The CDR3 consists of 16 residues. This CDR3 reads CASRAGTGPYNQPQHF. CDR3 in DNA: TGTGCCAGCAGGGCCGGGACAGGTCCCTACAATCAGCCCCAGCATTTT.

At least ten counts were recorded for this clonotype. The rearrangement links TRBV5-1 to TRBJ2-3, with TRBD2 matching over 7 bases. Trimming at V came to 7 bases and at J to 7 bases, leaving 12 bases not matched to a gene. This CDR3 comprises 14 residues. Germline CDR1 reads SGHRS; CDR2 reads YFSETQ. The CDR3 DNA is TGCGCCAGCGCTTCTGGGGGAGGGCCGAATACGCAGTATTTT. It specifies CASASGGGPNTQYF.

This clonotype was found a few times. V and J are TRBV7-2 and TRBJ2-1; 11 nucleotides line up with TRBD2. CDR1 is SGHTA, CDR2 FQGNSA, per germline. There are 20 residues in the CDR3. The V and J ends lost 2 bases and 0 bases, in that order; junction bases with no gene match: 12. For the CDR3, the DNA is TGTGCCAGCAGCTTATATCCTAGCGGGGGGCCACAAAGCTCCTACAATGAGCAGTTCTTC. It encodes CASSLYPSGGPQSSYNEQFF.

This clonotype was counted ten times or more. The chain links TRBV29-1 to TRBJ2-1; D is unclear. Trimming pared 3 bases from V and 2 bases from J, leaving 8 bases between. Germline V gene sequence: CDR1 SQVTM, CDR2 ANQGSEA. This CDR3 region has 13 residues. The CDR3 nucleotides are TGCAGCGTTGATTGGGGTCCCTACAATGAGCAGTTCTTC. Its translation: CSVDWGPYNEQFF.

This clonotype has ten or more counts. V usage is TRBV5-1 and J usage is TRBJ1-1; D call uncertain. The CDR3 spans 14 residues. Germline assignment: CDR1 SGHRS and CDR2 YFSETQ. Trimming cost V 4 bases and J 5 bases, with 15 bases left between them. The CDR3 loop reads CASSVTPLGTEAFF. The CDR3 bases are TGCGCCAGCAGCGTGACCCCCCTGGGTACTGAAGCTTTCTTT.

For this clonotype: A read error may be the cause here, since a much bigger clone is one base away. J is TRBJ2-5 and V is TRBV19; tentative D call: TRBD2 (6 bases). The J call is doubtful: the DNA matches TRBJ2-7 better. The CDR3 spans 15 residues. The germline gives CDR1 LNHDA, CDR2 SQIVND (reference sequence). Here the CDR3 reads CACSINGGRRYEQYF. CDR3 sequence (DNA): TGTGCCTGTAGTATAAACGGAGGGCGGCGGTACGAGCAGTACTTC.

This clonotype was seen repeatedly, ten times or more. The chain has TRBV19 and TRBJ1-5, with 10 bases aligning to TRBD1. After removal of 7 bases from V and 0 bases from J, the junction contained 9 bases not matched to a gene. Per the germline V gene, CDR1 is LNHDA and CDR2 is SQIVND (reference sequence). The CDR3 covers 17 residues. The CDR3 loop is CASNSGQGVNSNQPQHF. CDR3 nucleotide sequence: TGTGCCAGTAACTCAGGACAGGGGGTAAATAGCAATCAGCCCCAGCATTTT.

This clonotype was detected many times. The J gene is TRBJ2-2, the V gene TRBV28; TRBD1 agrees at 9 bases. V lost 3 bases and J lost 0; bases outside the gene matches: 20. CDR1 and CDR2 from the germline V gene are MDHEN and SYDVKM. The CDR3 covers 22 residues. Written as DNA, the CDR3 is TGTGCCAGCAGTTTTACCCGGAGAGGGACAGGGCCTTCCCGAGCGAACACCGGGGAGCTGTTTTTT. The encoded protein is CASSFTRRGTGPSRANTGELFF.